This TCR beta chain was sequenced during a study of blood T cell repertoires in COVID-19. Study in general: Specimens from acute and convalescent COVID-19 originated in the United States, Italy and Spain.

Authors' data handling: Estimation of nucleated cell counts relied on the amplification of reference gene primers. Repertoires were generated with immunoSEQ multiplex PCR, while TCRdb's copy carries only in-frame clones and drops some. V, J and clone size are those of that table, while D and trimming were read from the DNA. The profile shows 93,000 or so clones, under 90% of them singletons. This clonotype was sampled from a human donor in a cohort sampled during active or convalescent COVID-19. Sequencing was performed on peripheral blood.

CDR3 sequence reads: CASSQQPGHAITEAFF. CDR3 sequence (DNA): TGTGCCAGCAGTCAACAACCGGGACACGCAATCACTGAAGCTTTCTTT. This rearrangement joins TRBV11-3 to TRBJ1-1; weak D call: TRBD1 (6 bases). CDR1 is SGHNT, CDR2 YENEEA, per germline. This CDR3 contains 16 residues. V dropped 6 bases and J dropped 4 bases, with 21 bases sitting between them.